The entry that follows covers one TCR beta chain sequence. Its antigen is still unknown. Per-base qualities were not stored, and no clone one base away is much larger. This sample was included in a study of cytomegalovirus exposure and HLA in healthy donors (dated by TCRdb to 2015 to 2018). In terms of the full investigation: According to an earlier analysis of around 600 of the donors, 150 million to 200 million T cells yielded approximately 120 million unique TCR beta sequences and about 280 Gb of sequence data. Around 300 gigabases of sequencing data and some 85 million unique TCR sequences were included in an early release covering around 650 HLA-typed donors. The genetic ancestry cluster associated with self-reported Caucasian donors included roughly 84% of the roughly 400 genotyped donors. The aim of the study was to test whether cataloging public T cell receptors could identify signatures of past pathogen exposure. The study profiled the T cell repertoires of about 640 subjects by immunosequencing and related them to cytomegalovirus serostatus. A separate validation cohort of roughly 130 different subjects was used in addition to the approximately 640-subject first cohort. The study combined high-throughput TCR immunosequencing, statistical association of individual TCRs with disease status, and machine learning to predict cytomegalovirus infection status. To study patterns of TCR occurrence, a later analysis re-analyzed previously published TCR beta repertoires from 500 to 850 donors and added high-resolution HLA genotyping. Rather than using new phenotypic data, the later analysis identified candidate immune exposures from TCR beta sequences and from how often those sequences occurred across donors. To decide whether each TCR beta V gene segment behaved as functional or pseudogenic, an earlier analysis of fewer than 750 of the donors relied on high-throughput TCR beta sequencing. Alongside the repertoire data, information on donor age, sex, ethnicity and CMV serostatus was compiled. A later genetic analysis used genome-wide SNP genotypes for about three fifths of the 666 donors, treating that subset as a discovery cohort. All discovery cohort repertoires had been generated using a single sequencing platform. Class I and class II HLA loci were covered by the typing at four-digit resolution. Typing coverage varied by locus: about 620-640 donors for A, B, C, DRB1 and DQB1; some 520 for DQA1; around 610 for DPA1; around 450 for DPB1. Four or five DR-DQ haplotypes were handled as single units for association and clustering, since linkage in the cohort was strong. On average, roughly 240,000 unique TCR beta nucleotide sequences were sequenced per donor among a few hundred genotyped donors of the cohort, with roughly 19% of those sequences being non-productive.

The method behind the library was the immunoSEQ multiplex PCR assay. A mixture of 60 forward primers for TCR Vbeta segments and 13 reverse primers for TCR Jbeta segments was used in the multiplex PCR. The CDR3 region of rearranged TCR beta genes was amplified from genomic DNA with a multiplex PCR assay. The Illumina HiSeq System was used to sequence the amplified TCR beta libraries as 87-base-pair reads. As for the original processing: A later analysis tallied roughly 76 million unique TCR beta chains across the 550 to 850 repertoires, and some 12 million of those chains were shared by two or more donors. To remove PCR and sequencing errors, raw reads were error-corrected and collapsed into unique sequences using a nearest-neighbor algorithm that merged closely related sequences. To assign V, D and J gene segments, CDR3 sequences were aligned to IMGT reference sequences. For a sequence to be retained, a match of at least six nucleotides was required to both a V gene segment and a J gene segment. A rearrangement counted as productive if the CDR3 had no stop codons and remained in frame with V and J, and every other rearrangement counted as non-productive. CDR3 was defined according to IMGT convention as the region running from the second conserved V-encoded cysteine to the conserved J-encoded phenylalanine. In an earlier analysis of roughly 580 of the donors, sequences lacking an unambiguous match to a single V gene segment were excluded. An earlier analysis of a few hundred of the donors called V segments functional above 56.7% productive rearrangements and segregating when the between-donor standard deviation exceeded 5%. To diagnose cytomegalovirus status from the catalog of TCR beta chain sequences, a statistical classification framework was built. V and J gene assignment, in a later analysis, came from comparing TCR nucleotide sequences with IMGT/GENE-DB human TR gene sequences. Using the TCRdist pipeline, a later analysis assigned CDR3 sequences along with most-parsimonious VDJ recombination scenarios. In a later analysis, each TCR beta chain was defined by its CDR3 amino acid sequence together with its V-gene family, and reads without a unique V-gene family were excluded. A later analysis removed 500 to 600 highly shared, low-generation-probability nucleotide sequences to deal with suspected cross-contamination and a sequencing artifact. For each public chain, a later analysis derived a clonal expansion index from normalized ranks of inferred template counts within each repertoire. A later analysis computed generation probabilities with a VDJ recombination model fitted to out-of-frame rearrangements, and checked the results against IGoR. A later analysis scored TCR-TCR, TCR-HLA and TCR-CMV co-occurrence with hypergeometric tests, applying a repertoire-size bias correction to TCR pairs. A later analysis estimated false discovery rates by permuting HLA or CMV assignments 20 times. A later analysis grouped co-occurring TCRs with DBSCAN, adding TCRdist sequence similarity when clustering within HLA-allele-positive subsets. For co-occurrence clustering, repertoires with fewer than 30,000 or more than 120,000 public chains were excluded, along with roughly five repertoires with anomalous nucleotide sharing. In TCRdb, the immuneACCESS table is reduced to in-frame sequences with V and J assigned. These tables do not hold every clone; where another copy was compared, an unresolved V gene accounts for under half, and the others remain unexplained. D and trimming come from the DNA, and the V and J calls and clone size come from that table. The sample table holds about 130,000 clones, of which around 77% were seen once. Of the sample, 5% to 6% falls within the top ten clones.

From cysteine to phenylalanine, the CDR3 is 18 amino acids long. Just the 54-base CDR3 DNA is kept, in frame starting at base 1. V loses 2 bases at its end and J loses 1 base; junction bases beyond the gene matches: 9. CDR1 and CDR2 are drawn from the germline V gene: MGHDK, SYGVNS. The cohort was made up of hundreds of healthy bone marrow donors. At the time of sampling, all cohort members were nominally healthy, though unrecorded immune exposures were likely present. The donor tested CMV seronegative and was one of the 352 seronegative cohort members. A peripheral blood sample was collected from each donor, and TCR beta sequencing was performed on peripheral blood mononuclear cells. The Qiagen DNeasy Blood Extraction Kit was used to extract genomic DNA from the blood cell samples. Beyond this particular receptor, the publication reports: The only immune exposure information available for the cohort was CMV serostatus. In vitro tests confirmed that a few of the cytomegalovirus-associated TCR beta chains recognize cytomegalovirus antigens. Linkage disequilibrium might explain the correlated functional status among segregating V segments, but an unknown experimental factor could not be ruled out. The presence/absence analyses assumed that sequencing depth was roughly uniform across donors, and that assumption may not be true. A later genetic analysis associated a missense DCLRE1C variant with V-gene and J-gene trimming of TCR beta chains, and an independent cohort replicated the association. Cytomegalovirus status was reported to be diagnosed by the classifier with high specificity and sensitivity in both the original and validation cohorts. In an earlier analysis of some 540 of the donors, most TCR beta V segments appeared in productive rearrangements about 87% or about 30% of the time, broadly matching IMGT annotations. In this cohort, only TCR beta chains were sequenced, and detectable features were limited by the absence of alpha or paired-chain data. A further reported finding was that TCR beta sequences accurately predicted the HLA-A and HLA-B alleles for most subjects in the first cohort. While some public TCRs were present in many individuals, most TCR sequences turned up only very rarely across donors. Because counts were too low, seventeen rarely observed V segments, including chromosome 9 orphons, were excluded from the earlier analysis of 587 of the donors. The 87-base-pair reads could not distinguish some IMGT-functional V segments, including TRBV6-2 and TRBV6-3, so those segments were excluded. Several of the top co-occurrence clusters appeared to be linked to parvovirus B19, influenza, CMV and Epstein-Barr virus, according to a later analysis. In a later analysis, TCR association rates were found to vary across HLA loci, with the most associated TCRs seen for DRB1 alleles and the fewest for HLA-C alleles. Strong co-occurrence of HLA alleles, especially DR and DQ, made assigning TCR associations to individual alleles difficult. The study gave a list of 150 to 200 TCR beta chains associated with cytomegalovirus. Because HLA typing was missing for some donors at each locus, association tests included only the typed subset. Specific HLA alleles were associated with over 15,000 TCR beta sequences at a false discovery rate of 0.05 in a later analysis. In a later analysis, HLA-associated TCR beta chains were found to be more clonally expanded and to have lower generation probabilities than equally common non-associated chains. The authors suggested that the approach could potentially be generalized to other disease states and immunological phenotypes. A cluster of highly shared sequence variants was judged likely to represent a technical artifact of the sequencing pipeline. In a later genetic analysis, fewer N-insertions in productive TCRs were reported among donors in an Asian-associated ancestry cluster than the roughly 700-donor mean. In a later analysis, most CMV-associated TCR beta chains were found to appear HLA-restricted, with HLA associations seemingly driven largely by CMV exposure.

The chain is encoded by TRBV25-1 joined to TRBJ2-2, and 8 bases in between align with TRBD1. This clonotype was sampled from a man younger than 40 in good health and CMV-seronegative. Sequences were obtained from PBMCs. In nucleotide form, the sequence is TGTGCCAGCAGTGAAACGAGAGGGGACAGGTTGAACACCGGGGAGCTGTTTTTT. Its translation is CASSETRGDRLNTGELFF.